These 5 T cell receptor beta chains came from one sample sequenced in a study of CD8+ T cells in alopecia areata. cDNA prepared by RNA extraction and subsequent reverse transcription served as the template for sequencing. Sequenced by immunoSEQ multiplex PCR; TCRdb stores in-frame clones only, minus some. The table shows some 210,000 clones, with around 62% occurring only once. This sample comprised CD4+ T cells sorted from blood, obtained at week 0. The receptors were sampled from a human donor with alopecia areata.

A few counts support this clone. This chain joins TRBV18 and TRBJ1-1; possible D gene TRBD1, 5 bases. With 4 bases removed from V and 1 base from J, the gap between germline ends came to 13 bases. This CDR3 comprises 15 residues. From germline, CDR1 is KGHSH and CDR2 LQKENI. The CDR3 DNA reads TGTGCCAGCTCACGCACCGGGACGGGGAACACTGAAGCTTTCTTT. Its translation is CASSRTGTGNTEAFF.

J is TRBJ2-7 and V is TRBV5-6; TRBD1 matches at 7 bases. Germline-derived CDR1 and CDR2 are SGHDT and YYEEEE. The CDR3 extends over 16 amino acids. J was trimmed by 6 bases and V by 0 bases; bases with no gene match: 12. CDR3 sequence: CASSLAPGQPNIEQYF. In nucleotides, the CDR3 is TGTGCCAGCAGCTTGGCGCCGGGACAGCCGAACATCGAGCAGTACTTC.

This chain links TRBV5-1 with TRBJ2-3; D is undetermined. Germline V gene lookup returns CDR1 SGHRS and CDR2 YFSETQ. V lost 4 bases to trimming and J lost 0 bases, with 12 bases between them. The CDR3 sequence is 15 residues long. The CDR3 region is CASSPDYFSTDTQYF. For the CDR3, the DNA is TGCGCCAGCAGCCCTGATTACTTTAGCACAGATACGCAGTATTTT.

The genes are TRBV19 and TRBJ1-1; 7 bases align to TRBD1. V shed 4 bases, J shed 3 bases, and the junction held 5 bases outside the gene matches. The V gene's germline CDR1 is LNHDA and CDR2 SQIVND (reference sequence). The CDR3 runs to 14 residues. The DNA for the CDR3 is TGTGCCAGTAGTAACAGGGGACTTCACACTGAAGCTTTCTTT. Translated, it gives CASSNRGLHTEAFF.

The chain uses TRBV5-1 and TRBJ1-1; D remains unclear. Trimming took off 0 bases at V and 1 base at J, with 13 bases between the two ends. CDR1 SGHRS and CDR2 YFSETQ come from the germline V gene. The CDR3 contains 16 residues. This CDR3 reads CASSLGWSGRNTEAFF. CDR3 in DNA: TGCGCCAGCAGCTTGGGGTGGTCCGGGCGGAACACTGAAGCTTTCTTT.